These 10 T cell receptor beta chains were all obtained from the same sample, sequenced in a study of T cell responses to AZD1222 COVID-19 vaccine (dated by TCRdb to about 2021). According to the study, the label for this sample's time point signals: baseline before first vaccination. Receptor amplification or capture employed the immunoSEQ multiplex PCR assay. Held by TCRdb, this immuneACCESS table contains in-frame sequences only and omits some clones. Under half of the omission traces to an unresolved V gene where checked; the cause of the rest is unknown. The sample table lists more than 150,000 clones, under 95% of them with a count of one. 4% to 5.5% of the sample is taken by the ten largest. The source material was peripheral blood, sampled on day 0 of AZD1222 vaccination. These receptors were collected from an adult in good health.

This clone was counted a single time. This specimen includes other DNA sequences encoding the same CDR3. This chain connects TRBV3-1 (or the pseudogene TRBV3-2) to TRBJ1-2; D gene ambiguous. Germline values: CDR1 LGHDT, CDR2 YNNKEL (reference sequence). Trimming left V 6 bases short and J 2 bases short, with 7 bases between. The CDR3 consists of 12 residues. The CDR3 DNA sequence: TGTGCCAGCAGTCCGGGGAACTATGGCTACACCTTC. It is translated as CASSPGNYGYTF.

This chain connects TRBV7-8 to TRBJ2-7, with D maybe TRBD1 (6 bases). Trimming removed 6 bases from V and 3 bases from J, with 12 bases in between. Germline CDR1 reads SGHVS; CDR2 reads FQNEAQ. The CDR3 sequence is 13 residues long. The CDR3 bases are TGTGCCAGCAGTACACAGGGTAGCTACGAGCAGTACTTC. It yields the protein CASSTQGSYEQYF.

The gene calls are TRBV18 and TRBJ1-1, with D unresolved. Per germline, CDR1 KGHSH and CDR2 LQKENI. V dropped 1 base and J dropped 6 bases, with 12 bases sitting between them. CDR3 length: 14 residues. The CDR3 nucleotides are TGTGCCAGCTCACCACGACTGGATCCTTCTGAAGCTTTCTTT. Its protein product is CASSPRLDPSEAFF.

In DNA form, the CDR3 reads TGTGCCAGCAGTTTATCCCGCGCTCTGGGGGAGCTGTTTTTT. Translated, it gives CASSLSRALGELFF. The rearrangement uses TRBV27 and TRBJ2-2, with D unresolved. Germline CDR1 and CDR2: MNHEY and SMNVEV (reference sequence). The V end was cut by 0 bases, the J end by 8 bases, with 10 bases between. This CDR3 is 14 amino acids long.

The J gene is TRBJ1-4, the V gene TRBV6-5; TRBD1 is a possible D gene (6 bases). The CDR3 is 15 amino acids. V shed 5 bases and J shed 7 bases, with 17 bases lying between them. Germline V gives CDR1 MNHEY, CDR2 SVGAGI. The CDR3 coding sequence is TGTGCCAGCAGTCAGAAGCCGGGGGCGGGTGAAAAACTGTTTTTT. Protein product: CASSQKPGAGEKLFF.

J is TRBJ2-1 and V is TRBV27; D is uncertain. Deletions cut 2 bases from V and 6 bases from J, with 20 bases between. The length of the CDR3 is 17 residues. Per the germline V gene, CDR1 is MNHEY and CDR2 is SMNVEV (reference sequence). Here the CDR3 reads CASSLNLYLRFSNEQFF. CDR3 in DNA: TGTGCCAGCAGTTTAAACCTCTACTTACGGTTCTCCAATGAGCAGTTCTTC.

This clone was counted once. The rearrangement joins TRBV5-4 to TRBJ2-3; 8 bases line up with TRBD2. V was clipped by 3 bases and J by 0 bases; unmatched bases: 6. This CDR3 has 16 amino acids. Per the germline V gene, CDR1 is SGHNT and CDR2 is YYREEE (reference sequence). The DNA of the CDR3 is TGTGCCAGCAGCTCGGGACTAGGGGCAAGCACAGATACGCAGTATTTT. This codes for CASSSGLGASTDTQYF. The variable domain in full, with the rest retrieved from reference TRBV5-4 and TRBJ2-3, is ETGVTQSPTHLIKTRGQQVTLRCSSQSGHNTVSWYQQALGQGPQFIFQYYREEENGRGNFPPRFSGLQFPNYSSELNVNALELDDSALYLCASSSGLGASTDTQYFGPGTRLTVL.

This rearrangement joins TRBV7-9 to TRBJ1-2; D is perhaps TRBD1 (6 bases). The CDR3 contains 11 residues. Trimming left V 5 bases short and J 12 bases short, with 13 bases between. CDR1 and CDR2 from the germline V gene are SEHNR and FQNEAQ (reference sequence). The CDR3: CASSLRQDHTF. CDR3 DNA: TGTGCCAGCAGCCTCCGACAGGACCACACCTTC.

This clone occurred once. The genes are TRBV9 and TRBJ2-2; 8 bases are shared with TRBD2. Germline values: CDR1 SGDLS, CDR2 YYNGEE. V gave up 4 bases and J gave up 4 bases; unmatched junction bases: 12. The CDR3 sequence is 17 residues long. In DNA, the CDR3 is TGTGCCAGCAGCCCCGTCTGGGCCGGGAGGGTCACCGGGGAGCTGTTTTTT. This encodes CASSPVWAGRVTGELFF. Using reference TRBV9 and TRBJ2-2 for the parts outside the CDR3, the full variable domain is DSGVTQTPKHLITATGQRVTLRCSPRSGDLSVYWYQQSLDQGLQFLIQYYNGEERAKGNILERFSAQQFPDLHSELNLSSLELGDSALYFCASSPVWAGRVTGELFFGEGSRLTVL.

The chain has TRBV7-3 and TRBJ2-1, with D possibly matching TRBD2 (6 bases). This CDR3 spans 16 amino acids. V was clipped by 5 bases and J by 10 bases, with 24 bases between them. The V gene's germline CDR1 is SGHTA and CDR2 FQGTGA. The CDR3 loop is CASSNYSGTGIVEQFF. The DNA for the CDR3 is TGTGCCAGCAGCAACTACTCCGGGACTGGGATTGTGGAGCAGTTCTTC. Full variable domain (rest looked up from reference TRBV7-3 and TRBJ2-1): GAGVSQTPSNKVTEKGKYVELRCDPISGHTALYWYRQSLGQGPEFLIYFQGTGAADDSGLPNDRFFAVRPEGSVSTLKIQRTERGDSAVYLCASSNYSGTGIVEQFFGPGTRLTVL.